This TCR beta chain stems from a study of blood T cell repertoires in COVID-19. The CDR3 length is 15 residues. The V gene end was trimmed by 6 bases and the J gene end by 0 bases; junction bases not matched to a gene: 5. The V gene's germline CDR1 is LNHDA and CDR2 SQIVND (reference sequence). Sequenced by immunoSEQ multiplex PCR; TCRdb stores in-frame clones only, minus some. The sample holds around 120,000 clones, 85% to 90% seen once. This clone was seen a single time. Sequencing used peripheral blood. V is TRBV19 and J is TRBJ1-3; 7 bases match TRBD1. This TCR was recovered from a woman between 65 and 79 years old with acute or convalescent COVID-19. CDR3 sequence: CASRKDRYSGNTIYF. The CDR3 DNA reads TGTGCCAGTAGGAAGGACAGGTACTCTGGAAACACCATATATTTT.